This TCR beta chain was captured by sequencing in a study of regulatory T cells in long-lasting Graves disease (dated by TCRdb to about 2021). Some background on the complete study: Persistent Graves' disease meant more than 5 years of antithyroid drug treatment with TSH receptor autoantibodies that stayed positive. Peripheral blood TCR sequencing and RNA sequencing compared persistent Graves' disease patients with newly diagnosed Graves' disease patients. The study took place in China and was registered as a clinical trial. A total of about 33 samples underwent TCR sequencing: about 13 from persistent and roughly 20 from newly diagnosed Graves' disease patients. On average, persistent Graves' disease patients in the clinical cohort had been on antithyroid drugs for approximately ten years. Broader findings and caveats from the paper: Only peripheral blood was studied, because thyroid tissue, the primary lesion, was inaccessible. The authors noted that the small sample size was a limitation that may lower accuracy. Sequencing and analysis were restricted to the TCR beta chain. Persistent disease showed preferential use of TRBV28, TRBJ1-2 and TRBJ2-5, whereas newly diagnosed disease favored TRBV20-1 and TRBJ2-1. Compared with newly diagnosed patients, patients with persistent Graves' disease had lower TCR Shannon entropy and fewer highly expanded clones, which suggests clonal expansion. Patients with persistent disease shared more public clonotypes (around 2,500) than newly diagnosed patients did (roughly 970).

Libraries were constructed by multiplex PCR. TCRdb records Illumina HiSeq 4000 as the sequencer. iRepertoire HTBI primers and Arm-PCR amplification of CDR3 regions were used to construct TCR beta libraries. Before sequencing, the PCR products underwent gel purification. Concerning the study's data processing: Gene usage analysis of CDR3 amino acid clonotypes relied on the 60 or so TRBV and more than twelve TRBJ segments identified across samples. COPE and FqMerger were used to merge filtered high-quality paired reads into contigs. Contigs were aligned with BLAST to IMGT TRBV, TRBD and TRBJ reference genes, and CDR3 was defined per IMGT. Highly expanded clones were defined as clonotypes with a frequency above 0.1%. Shannon entropy was used to measure repertoire diversity, and the Gini coefficient was used to measure V-J evenness. A clonotype was considered public if more than one individual shared it. The raw public reads went through TCRdb reprocessing: fastp at Q25, MiXCR clone calling, in-frame beta chains kept. Merged by CDR3 protein, the rows form single entries marked with the most common genes and DNA. The V and J calls were not made by the authors but by TCRdb's processing. The sample has 420,000 or so distinct CDR3 sequences on record, about a quarter of them singletons. Around 24% of the sample is held by the ten biggest clonotypes.

Read against the paper, the sample's time point label means: persistent/refractory GD, antithyroid drugs over 5 years with positive TRAb. RNA was extracted from PBMCs in TRIzol for both TCR sequencing and RNA sequencing. Graves' disease was diagnosed according to American Thyroid Association guidelines. Recruitment of patients was carried out at an endocrinology department in Xi'an, China. Each patient gave about 9.1 milliliters of peripheral blood, collected in an EDTA anticoagulant tube. PBMCs were isolated by Ficoll Paque Plus density gradient separation without further T cell sorting. An Agilent 2100 Bioanalyzer and agarose gel were used to check RNA quality, while a NanoDrop 2000 measured RNA concentration. The CDR3 runs 16 residues from the cysteine to the phenylalanine. The CDR3 DNA has 48 bases and is translated from base 1. Relative to germline, V is missing 2 bases and J is missing 3 bases, with 9 bases of the junction outside any gene match. The germline V gene supplies CDR1 SNHLY and CDR2 FYNNEI.

This clonotype was detected ten times or more. Its antigen is unknown. Base-call qualities are not available, and no considerably larger clone is one nucleotide away. The source material was peripheral blood mononuclear cells (PBMCs), sampled when the disease was refractory, from a patient treated with antithyroid drugs. This TCR was recovered from a female donor with Graves disease. The sequence is built from TRBV2 and TRBJ2-7; the central 8 bases match TRBD1. The bases read TGTGCCAGCAGTGAAACGGTCAGGACAGGGTTCTACGAGCAGTACTTC. Its protein is CASSETVRTGFYEQYF.